This TCR beta chain originates from a study of cytomegalovirus exposure and HLA in healthy donors. The study ran its PCR with 60 Vbeta and 13 Jbeta primers. Sequencing used immunoSEQ multiplex PCR; TCRdb keeps in-frame clones, though not all of them. The sample includes approximately 150,000 clones, approximately 80% seen only once; the top ten take around 2.9%. Trimming stripped 2 bases from V and 7 bases from J, with 13 bases between. The CDR3 length is 14 residues. Germline values: CDR1 SGHTA, CDR2 FQGTGA. The sample was PBMCs. This sequence joins TRBV7-3 and TRBJ2-3, with a weak D call TRBD1 (6 bases). The TCR comes from a female donor in good health and CMV-seronegative. This CDR3 reads CASSLQAGAHTQYF. CDR3 bases: TGTGCCAGCAGCTTACAGGCAGGGGCGCATACGCAGTATTTT. Together with reference TRBV7-3 and TRBJ2-3, the CDR3 gives the full variable domain: GAGVSQTPSNKVTEKGKYVELRCDPISGHTALYWYRQSLGQGPEFLIYFQGTGAADDSGLPNDRFFAVRPEGSVSTLKIQRTERGDSAVYLCASSLQAGAHTQYFGPGTRLTVL.